This T cell receptor beta chain was captured by sequencing in a study of cytomegalovirus exposure and HLA in healthy donors. General study points: About 87% or about 30% of the time was how often most TCR beta V segments were productive, according to an earlier analysis. In a later analysis, V- and J-gene trimming of beta chains associated with a DCLRE1C missense variant, replicated independently. Altogether, more than 150 TCR beta chains were recorded as cytomegalovirus-associated.

CDR1 MGHRA and CDR2 YSYEKL come from the germline V gene. The CDR3 is made up of 15 amino acids. V lost 4 bases and J lost 2; bases outside the gene matches: 0. The PCR used 60 Vbeta and 13 Jbeta primers. Generated by immunoSEQ multiplex PCR, the TCRdb table keeps only in-frame clones and is missing some. The sample consists of about 130,000 clones, around 74% of them appearing once. This clone has a single count. Antigen specificity is unknown. The receptor was isolated from a male donor in good health and CMV-seronegative. Sequenced input: PBMCs. The rearrangement uses TRBV4-1 and TRBJ2-5; 14 bases are a match to TRBD2. The DNA for the CDR3 is TGCGCCAGCAGCCGGACTAGCGGGGGGCAAGAGACCCAGTACTTC. Protein: CASSRTSGGQETQYF.